These 2 T cell receptor beta chains were all obtained from the same sample, sequenced in a study of Ad26.COV2.S vaccination and SARS-CoV-2 variants. Some clones are missing from TCRdb's copy, which holds only in-frame ones; the method was immunoSEQ multiplex PCR. The data hold 300,000 to 400,000 clones, with 80% to 90% observed a single time. The sample's treatment: roughly 18 received Ad26.COV2.S at low or high dose, single or two shots; roughly 5 received placebo; per-sample allocation not given. The study sampled participants on day 63 after the first vaccine or placebo injection. The sequencing here drew on peripheral blood, taken in a trial of Ad26.COV2.S vaccine versus placebo. These receptors all stem from a person between 18 and 59 years old who received the Ad26.COV2.S COVID-19 vaccine or a placebo.

This clone is a singleton in its sample. The chain recombines TRBV5-1 with TRBJ1-3; D is undetermined. CDR3 length: 17 residues. Between the trimmed V and J ends, which lost 6 bases and 0 bases, there was a span of 19 bases. The germline V gene has CDR1 SGHRS and CDR2 YFSETQ. The CDR3 is CASTIESDISSGNTIYF. CDR3 DNA sequence: TGCGCCAGCACAATCGAGTCAGACATTAGCTCTGGAAACACCATATATTTT.

V usage is TRBV4-1 and J usage is TRBJ2-7; D may correspond to TRBD1 or TRBD2 (5 bases each). From germline, CDR1 is MGHRA and CDR2 YSYEKL. The CDR3 covers 15 residues. V gave up 0 bases and J gave up 7 bases, with 16 bases separating them. CDR3 residues: CASSQDFPGAREQYF. The CDR3 bases are TGCGCCAGCAGCCAAGACTTCCCCGGGGCTCGGGAGCAGTACTTC.